Below, 7 T cell receptor beta chains from the same sample are listed, as sequenced in a study of post-analysis software for immune sequencing data. Study conclusions and caveats: With TRBV5-6, TRBV5-1 and TRBV20-1 included, a handful of TRBV segments were more frequent in patients than in controls.

These receptors have no identified antigens. The library was made from cDNA and included unique molecular identifiers. From the PCR reads, TCRdb called clonotypes with MiXCR, one entry per CDR3 protein. The sample lists under 900,000 distinct CDR3 sequences; approximately 50% were seen once. The sequenced sample consisted of blood. Every receptor here comes from a girl between 10 and 17 years old with multiple sclerosis.

The chain has TRBV12-3 or TRBV12-4 and TRBJ1-5; perhaps TRBD1 as D (5 bases). The V gene lost 3 bases and the J gene lost 2 bases, with 11 bases spanning the gap. This CDR3 comprises 15 residues. The CDR3 DNA reads TGTGCCAGCAGTTTGTCAAGGGGAGGCAATCAGCCCCAGCATTTT. Amino acids: CASSLSRGGNQPQHF.

The chain combines TRBV4-2 with TRBJ2-1, with D possibly TRBD2 on 6 matching bases. V dropped 1 base and J dropped 4 bases, with 14 bases sitting between them. CDR1 is LGHNA and CDR2 is YNFKEQ in the germline V gene. This CDR3 is built from 16 residues. The CDR3 nucleotides read TGTGCCAGCAGCCAAGCGGCGGGGCCCCCTTACAATGAGCAGTTCTTC. Residues: CASSQAAGPPYNEQFF.

The genes are TRBV29-1 and TRBJ1-4; TRBD1 matches 8 bases. V lost 6 bases to trimming and J lost 8 bases; unmatched junction nucleotides: 8. The V gene's germline CDR1 is SQVTM and CDR2 ANQGSEA. There are 13 residues in the CDR3. CDR3 DNA sequence: TGCAGCGTCCGGACAGGGATGGACGAAAAACTGTTTTTT. Protein product: CSVRTGMDEKLFF.

The gene calls are TRBV29-1 and TRBJ1-2, with TRBD1 as a possible D gene (6 bases). The CDR3 covers 12 residues. The germline V gene has CDR1 SQVTM and CDR2 ANQGSEA. CDR3 sequence reads: CSTTRGDYGYTF. The CDR3 nucleotides read TGCAGTACTACAAGGGGGGACTATGGCTACACCTTC.

The chain is built from TRBV25-1 and TRBJ1-5, with D possibly being TRBD1 (6 bases). The germline gives CDR1 MGHDK, CDR2 SYGVNS. Between the trimmed V and J ends, which lost 4 bases and 2 bases, there was a span of 15 bases. The CDR3 sequence is 16 residues long. The CDR3 protein is CASSGGGASGNQPQHF. The CDR3 DNA is TGTGCCAGCAGTGGGGGGGGCGCGTCGGGCAATCAGCCCCAGCATTTT. The full variable domain, completed using reference TRBV25-1 and TRBJ1-5, is EADIYQTPRYLVIGTGKKITLECSQTMGHDKMYWYQQDPGMELHLIHYSYGVNSTEKGDLSSESTVSRIRTEHFPLTLESARPSHTSQYLCASSGGGASGNQPQHFGDGTRLSIL.

This clonotype was found once. This rearrangement joins TRBV7-2 to TRBJ2-3; D is unresolved. The germline V and J ends were trimmed by 5 bases and 6 bases, with 9 bases remaining between them. CDR3 length equals 12 residues. Germline CDR1 and CDR2: SGHTA and FQGNSA. The CDR3 here is CASSRFADTQYF. The CDR3 DNA reads as TGTGCCAGCAGCCGATTCGCGGATACGCAGTATTTT.

J is TRBJ2-1 and V is TRBV7-3; D is uncertain. The germline gives CDR1 SGHTA, CDR2 FQGTGA. V shed 2 bases and J shed 5 bases, with 10 bases lying between them. CDR3 length equals 14 residues. CDR3 DNA: TGTGCCAGCAGCTTAGGCTTTGGACACAATGAGCAGTTCTTC. Amino acids: CASSLGFGHNEQFF.